A single sample is the source of the 22 T cell receptor beta chains below, sequenced in a study of T cell responses to AZD1222 COVID-19 vaccine. Assay used: immunoSEQ multiplex PCR; TCRdb lists only in-frame clones, some missing. The table lists around 100,000 clones, 80% to 90% of them singletons. The source was peripheral blood, collected on day 0 of AZD1222 vaccination. The receptors come from an adult in good health.

J is TRBJ2-3 and V is TRBV5-1, with TRBD2 identical over 10 bases. J gave up 3 bases and V 0 bases, and 7 bases lay outside the gene matches. Germline assignment: CDR1 SGHRS and CDR2 YFSETQ. The CDR3 is 17 residues long. CDR3 sequence: CASSLGTSGPRTDTQYF. The CDR3 coding sequence is TGCGCCAGCAGCTTGGGGACTAGCGGTCCTCGAACAGATACGCAGTATTTT.

The chain couples TRBV14 to TRBJ1-6; D is undetermined. Germline V gene lookup returns CDR1 SGHDN and CDR2 FVKESK. V lost 4 bases and J lost 6, with 10 bases in between. This CDR3 has 14 amino acids. CDR3 nucleotides: TGTGCCAGCAGCCTTAGGCAGTTTAATTCACCCCTCCACTTT. Its translation is CASSLRQFNSPLHF.

As to this clone: Different DNA sequences within this sample yield the same CDR3. This sequence joins TRBV11-2 and TRBJ2-5; D gene ambiguous. The CDR3 has 12 residues. The germline gives CDR1 SGHAT, CDR2 FQNNGV. Between the trimmed V and J ends, which lost 0 bases and 5 bases, there was a span of 4 bases. The CDR3 sequence is CASSLDRETQYF. The CDR3 DNA follows: TGTGCCAGCAGCTTAGATCGGGAGACCCAGTACTTC.

The genes are TRBV24-1 and TRBJ2-2; TRBD2 aligns across 15 bases. Germline CDR1 is KGHDR and CDR2 is SFDVKD. CDR3 length equals 19 residues. J gave up 0 bases and V 9 bases, and 10 bases lay outside the gene matches. The CDR3 region has the DNA TGTGCCACCGTATCCGGGACTAGCGGGGGGAATTCGAACACCGGGGAGCTGTTTTTT. It codes for CATVSGTSGGNSNTGELFF.

The V and J genes are TRBV6-5 and TRBJ2-7; D remains ambiguous. The CDR3 totals 12 residues. Per germline, CDR1 MNHEY and CDR2 SVGAGI. Trimming pared 10 bases from V and 1 base from J, leaving 11 bases between. The CDR3: CAISPQSYEQYF. CDR3 DNA sequence: TGTGCCATATCCCCCCAATCCTACGAGCAGTACTTC.

The chain combines TRBV7-9 with TRBJ2-2; D is unresolved. The V gene's germline CDR1 is SEHNR and CDR2 FQNEAQ (reference sequence). Trimming removed 11 bases at V and 9 bases at J, with 19 bases between. The CDR3 loop spans 13 amino acids. The CDR3 loop is CALPPPDRRELFF. DNA of the CDR3: TGTGCCCTCCCCCCTCCAGATCGTAGGGAGCTGTTTTTT.

V gene TRBV9 combines with J gene TRBJ1-5, with D perhaps TRBD1 (5 bases). The germline V and J ends were trimmed by 0 bases and 10 bases, with 20 bases remaining between them. The germline V gene encodes CDR1 SGDLS and CDR2 YYNGEE. This CDR3 contains 16 residues. This chain's CDR3 is CASSVDGSGTASPQHF. The DNA of the CDR3 is TGTGCCAGCAGCGTAGACGGGAGCGGGACGGCAAGCCCCCAGCATTTT. The complete variable domain, with remaining parts taken from reference TRBV9 and TRBJ1-5, reads DSGVTQTPKHLITATGQRVTLRCSPRSGDLSVYWYQQSLDQGLQFLIQYYNGEERAKGNILERFSAQQFPDLHSELNLSSLELGDSALYFCASSVDGSGTASPQHFGDGTRLSIL.

The V gene is TRBV5-1, the J gene TRBJ1-2, with 8 nucleotides matching TRBD1. The CDR3 consists of 15 residues. Trimming removed 1 base from V and 5 bases from J; junction bases left unmatched: 7. Germline CDR1 SGHRS, CDR2 YFSETQ. In nucleotides, the CDR3 is TGCGCCAGCAGCTTGATGGCAGGGGGCCTTTATGGCTACACCTTC. The encoded protein is CASSLMAGGLYGYTF.

The chain is built from TRBV6-6 and TRBJ2-1; D may match TRBD1 or TRBD2 (6 bases each). The CDR3 length is 16 residues. Trimming took off 5 bases at V and 0 bases at J, with 14 bases between the two ends. Germline loops: CDR1 MNHNY, CDR2 SVGAGI (reference sequence). The DNA for the CDR3 is TGTGCCAGCAGTGGGGGGCGGGCGAGCTCCTACAATGAGCAGTTCTTC. Its translation: CASSGGRASSYNEQFF.

V is TRBV11-2 and J is TRBJ2-7; 10 bases agree with TRBD1. Germline V CDR1 and CDR2: SGHAT, FQNNGV. The V gene end was trimmed by 5 bases and the J gene end by 2 bases; junction bases not matched to a gene: 6. The CDR3 totals 15 residues. CDR3 sequence: CASSQDRGIAYEQYF. CDR3 coding DNA: TGTGCCAGCAGCCAGGACAGGGGGATAGCCTACGAGCAGTACTTC.

This chain links TRBV6-5 with TRBJ2-7; 11 nucleotides match TRBD2. The CDR3 covers 15 residues. Germline CDR1 and CDR2: MNHEY and SVGAGI. J gave up 0 bases and V 7 bases, and 5 bases lay outside the gene matches. The CDR3: CASIKTSGISYEQYF. The CDR3 DNA sequence: TGTGCCAGCATTAAGACTAGCGGGATCTCCTACGAGCAGTACTTC.

The chain carries TRBV18 and TRBJ2-1; no clear D. Looked up from germline, CDR1 is KGHSH and CDR2 is LQKENI. V lost 2 bases, J lost 5 bases, and 7 bases lay in between. CDR3 length: 13 amino acids. The CDR3 nucleotides are TGTGCCAGCTCACCAGTCAACGACAATGAGCAGTTCTTC. Amino acids: CASSPVNDNEQFF.

This clone was detected only once. The rearrangement uses TRBV7-2 and TRBJ2-3, with 13 bases fitting TRBD2. The trim removed 6 bases at V and 4 bases at J, leaving 4 bases unmatched. The CDR3 runs to 15 residues. The germline V gene encodes CDR1 SGHTA and CDR2 FQGNSA. The CDR3 DNA reads TGTGCCAGCAGTCAGACTAGCGGGAGGTCAGATACGCAGTATTTT. It yields the protein CASSQTSGRSDTQYF.

V is TRBV3-1 (or the pseudogene TRBV3-2) and J is TRBJ1-2; D unresolved. Deletions cut 9 bases from V and 0 bases from J, with 20 bases between. Per germline, CDR1 LGHDT and CDR2 YNNKEL (reference sequence). The CDR3 runs 16 residues. The CDR3 protein is CARRGRLEESNYGYTF. The CDR3 coding sequence is TGTGCCAGACGTGGACGCCTAGAGGAATCTAACTATGGCTACACCTTC.

On this clone: The same CDR3 is also encoded by other DNA sequences in this sample. The gene calls are TRBV5-1 and TRBJ2-7; D remains unclear. Trimming shortened V by 2 bases and J by 5 bases, and 5 bases separated the two germline ends. The CDR3 is 11 residues long. In germline, CDR1 is SGHRS, CDR2 YFSETQ. CDR3 coding DNA: TGCGCCAGCAGCTTCAGTGACGAGCAGTACTTC. Its translation: CASSFSDEQYF.

The chain recombines TRBV7-3 with TRBJ2-3; D is ambiguous. Germline assignment: CDR1 SGHTA and CDR2 FQGTGA. The CDR3 runs to 14 residues. The ends were cut back, 5 bases at V and 1 base at J, with 10 bases in the middle. The CDR3 coding sequence is TGTGCCAGCAGCCCGGCGGTTGGCACAGATACGCAGTATTTT. Translating gives CASSPAVGTDTQYF. Full variable domain (missing parts from reference TRBV7-3 and TRBJ2-3): GAGVSQTPSNKVTEKGKYVELRCDPISGHTALYWYRQSLGQGPEFLIYFQGTGAADDSGLPNDRFFAVRPEGSVSTLKIQRTERGDSAVYLCASSPAVGTDTQYFGPGTRLTVL.

The chain uses TRBV5-4 and TRBJ2-3, with 10 nucleotides matching TRBD2. Germline CDR1 and CDR2: SGHNT and YYREEE (reference sequence). CDR3 length: 13 amino acids. With V trimmed by 4 bases and J by 4 bases, 0 bases remained unmatched. The CDR3 protein is CASSTSGADTQYF. In DNA form, the CDR3 reads TGTGCCAGCAGCACTAGCGGGGCAGATACGCAGTATTTT.

The chain joins TRBV11-3 to TRBJ1-1; D is perhaps TRBD1 (5 bases). Trimming cost V 4 bases and J 0 bases, with 9 bases left between them. Germline CDR1 reads SGHNT; CDR2 reads YENEEA. The CDR3 sequence is 14 residues long. The CDR3 sequence: CASSSGHMNTEAFF. The CDR3 DNA follows: TGTGCCAGCAGCTCCGGACACATGAACACTGAAGCTTTCTTT.

The V and J genes are TRBV2 and TRBJ2-5; perhaps TRBD1 as D (6 bases). V lost 6 bases and J lost 4, with 18 bases in between. Per the germline V gene, CDR1 is SNHLY and CDR2 is FYNNEI. The CDR3 is 15 amino acids. In DNA form, the CDR3 reads TGTGCCAGCAGCCAACAGGGTATCCAGGGAGAGACCCAGTACTTC. This translates into CASSQQGIQGETQYF.

The chain is built from TRBV4-1 and TRBJ2-7; D gene ambiguous. The CDR3 runs to 11 residues. Trimming took off 3 bases at V and 2 bases at J, with 2 bases between the two ends. From germline, CDR1 is MGHRA and CDR2 YSYEKL. CDR3: CASSHTYEQYF. CDR3 nucleotide sequence: TGCGCCAGCAGCCACACCTACGAGCAGTACTTC.

This clone turned up a few times. This chain joins TRBV6-5 and TRBJ2-7; TRBD1 matches 9 bases. The length of the CDR3 is 15 residues. Trimming took 2 bases from V and 3 from J; bases not matched to a gene: 5. Per the germline V gene, CDR1 is MNHEY and CDR2 is SVGAGI. The CDR3 protein is CASSYLGQGDYEQYF. The DNA of the CDR3 is TGTGCCAGCAGTTACCTGGGACAGGGCGACTACGAGCAGTACTTC.

The genes are TRBV7-2 and TRBJ2-7; 9 bases fit TRBD1. The CDR3 loop spans 13 amino acids. CDR1 is SGHTA, CDR2 FQGNSA, per germline. The V and J ends lost 6 bases and 7 bases, in that order; junction bases with no gene match: 7. CDR3 DNA: TGTGCCAGCAGAACCGGGACAGGGCGGGAGCAGTACTTC. Translating gives CASRTGTGREQYF.